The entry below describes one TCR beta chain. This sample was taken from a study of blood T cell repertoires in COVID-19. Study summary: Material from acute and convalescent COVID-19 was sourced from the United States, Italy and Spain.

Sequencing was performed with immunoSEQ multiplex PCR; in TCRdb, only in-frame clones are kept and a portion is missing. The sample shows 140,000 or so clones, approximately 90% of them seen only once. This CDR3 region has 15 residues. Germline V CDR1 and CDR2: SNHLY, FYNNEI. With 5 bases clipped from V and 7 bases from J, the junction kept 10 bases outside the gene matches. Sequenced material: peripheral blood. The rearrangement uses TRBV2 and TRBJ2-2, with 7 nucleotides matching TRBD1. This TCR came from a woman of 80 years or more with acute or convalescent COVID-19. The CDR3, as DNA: TGTGCCAGCAGTATACATAGGGGGCCGGGCGGGGAGCTGTTTTTT. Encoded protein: CASSIHRGPGGELFF.